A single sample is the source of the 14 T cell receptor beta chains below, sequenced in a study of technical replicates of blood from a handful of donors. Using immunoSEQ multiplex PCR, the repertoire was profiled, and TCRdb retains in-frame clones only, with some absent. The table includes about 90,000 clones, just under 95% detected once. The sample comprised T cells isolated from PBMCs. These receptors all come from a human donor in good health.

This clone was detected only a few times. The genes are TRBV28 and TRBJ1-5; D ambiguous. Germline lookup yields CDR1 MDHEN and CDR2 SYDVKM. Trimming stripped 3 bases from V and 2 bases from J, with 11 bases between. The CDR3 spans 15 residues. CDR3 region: CASSLSGTGNQPQHF. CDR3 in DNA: TGTGCCAGCAGTTTGTCAGGTACGGGCAATCAGCCCCAGCATTTT.

DNA for the CDR3: TGCGCCAGCAGCTTGGGGGGCCAGTACGAGCAGTACTTC. It yields the protein CASSLGGQYEQYF. The chain links TRBV5-1 to TRBJ2-7; D possibly corresponds to TRBD1 (5 bases). The V end lost 0 bases, the J end lost 4 bases, and 8 bases lay between the germline ends. Per the germline V gene, CDR1 is SGHRS and CDR2 is YFSETQ. This CDR3 is built from 13 residues.

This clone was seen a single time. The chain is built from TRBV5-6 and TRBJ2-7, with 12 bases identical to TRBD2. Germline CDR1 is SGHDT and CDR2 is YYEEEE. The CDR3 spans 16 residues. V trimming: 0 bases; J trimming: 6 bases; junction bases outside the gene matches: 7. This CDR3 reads CASSLAPSGGAGEQYF. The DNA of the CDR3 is TGTGCCAGCAGCTTGGCCCCTAGCGGGGGGGCCGGCGAGCAGTACTTC.

In DNA form, the CDR3 reads TGTGCCAGCAGCGGGGGCGGGAGTTCCTACGAGCAGTACTTC. This codes for CASSGGGSSYEQYF. The rearrangement joins TRBV9 to TRBJ2-7; the match to TRBD2 covers 7 bases. CDR3 length: 14 residues. Germline V CDR1 and CDR2: SGDLS, YYNGEE. The V segment lost 3 bases and the J segment 1 base; nucleotides outside the gene matches: 4.

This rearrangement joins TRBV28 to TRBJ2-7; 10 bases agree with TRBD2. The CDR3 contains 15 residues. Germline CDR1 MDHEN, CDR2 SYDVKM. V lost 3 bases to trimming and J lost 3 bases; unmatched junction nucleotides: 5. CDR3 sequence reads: CASSFGASGSYEQYF. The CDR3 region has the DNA TGTGCCAGCAGTTTTGGCGCTAGCGGGAGCTACGAGCAGTACTTC.

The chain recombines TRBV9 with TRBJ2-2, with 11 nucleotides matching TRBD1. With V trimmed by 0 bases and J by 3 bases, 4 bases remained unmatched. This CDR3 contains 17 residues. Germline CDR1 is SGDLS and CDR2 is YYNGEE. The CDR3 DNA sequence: TGTGCCAGCAGCGTAGAAGGACAGGGGGCCCACACCGGGGAGCTGTTTTTT. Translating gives CASSVEGQGAHTGELFF.

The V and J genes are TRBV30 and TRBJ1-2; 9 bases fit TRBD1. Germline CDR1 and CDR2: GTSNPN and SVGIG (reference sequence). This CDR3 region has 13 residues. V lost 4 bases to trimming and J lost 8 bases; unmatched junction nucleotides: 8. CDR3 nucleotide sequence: TGTGCCTGGAACGGACAGGGGTTTTGGGGCTACACCTTC. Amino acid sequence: CAWNGQGFWGYTF.

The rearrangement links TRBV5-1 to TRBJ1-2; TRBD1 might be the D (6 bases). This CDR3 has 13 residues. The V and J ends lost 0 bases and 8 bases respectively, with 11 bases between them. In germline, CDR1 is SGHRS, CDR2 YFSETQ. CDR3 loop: CASSLDRADGYTF. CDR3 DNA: TGCGCCAGCAGCTTGGACAGGGCTGACGGCTACACCTTC.

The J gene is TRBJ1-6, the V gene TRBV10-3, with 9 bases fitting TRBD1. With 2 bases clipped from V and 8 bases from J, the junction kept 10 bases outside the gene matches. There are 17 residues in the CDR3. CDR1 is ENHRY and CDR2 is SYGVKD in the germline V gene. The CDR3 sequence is CAISELPPGQGDSPLHF. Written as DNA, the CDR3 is TGTGCCATCAGTGAGCTCCCGCCGGGACAGGGAGATTCACCCCTCCACTTT.

The CDR3: CASSSPRTSENPETQYF. The CDR3 nucleotides are TGTGCCAGCAGCTCGCCTAGGACTAGCGAAAACCCAGAGACCCAGTACTTC. The chain recombines TRBV11-2 with TRBJ2-5; TRBD2 matches 9 bases. The CDR3 loop spans 17 amino acids. Germline-derived CDR1 and CDR2 are SGHAT and FQNNGV. After removal of 4 bases from V and 4 bases from J, the junction contained 13 bases not matched to a gene.

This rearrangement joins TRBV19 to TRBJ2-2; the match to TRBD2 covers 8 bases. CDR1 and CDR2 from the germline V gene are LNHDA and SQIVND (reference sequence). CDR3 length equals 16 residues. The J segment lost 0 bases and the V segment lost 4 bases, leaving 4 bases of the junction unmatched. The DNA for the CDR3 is TGTGCCAGTAGTACCGGGGGGGCGGCGAACACCGGGGAGCTGTTTTTT. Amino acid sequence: CASSTGGAANTGELFF.

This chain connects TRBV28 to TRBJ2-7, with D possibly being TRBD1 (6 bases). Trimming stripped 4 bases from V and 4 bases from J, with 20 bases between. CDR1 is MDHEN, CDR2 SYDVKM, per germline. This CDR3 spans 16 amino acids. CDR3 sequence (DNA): TGTGCCAGCAGTTCTCCCCGGACAGTTCTTTCTTACGAGCAGTACTTC. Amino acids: CASSSPRTVLSYEQYF.

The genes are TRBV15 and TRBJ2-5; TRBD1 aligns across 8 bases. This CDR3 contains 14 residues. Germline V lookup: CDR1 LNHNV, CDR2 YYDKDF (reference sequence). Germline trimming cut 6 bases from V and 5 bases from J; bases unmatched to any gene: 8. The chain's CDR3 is CATSAPGGEETQYF. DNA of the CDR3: TGTGCCACCAGTGCCCCAGGGGGCGAGGAGACCCAGTACTTC.

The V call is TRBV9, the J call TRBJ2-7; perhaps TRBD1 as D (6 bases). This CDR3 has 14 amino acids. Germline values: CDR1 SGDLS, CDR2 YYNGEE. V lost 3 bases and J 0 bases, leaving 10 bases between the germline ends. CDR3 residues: CASSEDRSSYEQYF. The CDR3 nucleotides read TGTGCCAGCAGCGAAGACAGGAGCTCCTACGAGCAGTACTTC.